This T cell receptor beta chain was documented in a study of shared clonotypes between healthy human individuals. Assay: immunoSEQ multiplex PCR; the TCRdb copy retains only in-frame clones and omits some. Here the sample spans about 490,000 clones, 79% being singletons. The CDR3 totals 17 residues. Sequenced input: PBMCs. J is TRBJ2-4 and V is TRBV21-1. TRBV21-1 is designated a pseudogene. The TCR was taken from a woman aged 40 to 49 in good health. Some clones in this sample may be carry-over from other donors' samples. CDR3 residues: CASSKEGESEPKNIQYF. As DNA, the CDR3 is TGTGCCAGCAGCAAAGAAGGGGAGAGTGAGCCGAAAAACATTCAGTACTTC.